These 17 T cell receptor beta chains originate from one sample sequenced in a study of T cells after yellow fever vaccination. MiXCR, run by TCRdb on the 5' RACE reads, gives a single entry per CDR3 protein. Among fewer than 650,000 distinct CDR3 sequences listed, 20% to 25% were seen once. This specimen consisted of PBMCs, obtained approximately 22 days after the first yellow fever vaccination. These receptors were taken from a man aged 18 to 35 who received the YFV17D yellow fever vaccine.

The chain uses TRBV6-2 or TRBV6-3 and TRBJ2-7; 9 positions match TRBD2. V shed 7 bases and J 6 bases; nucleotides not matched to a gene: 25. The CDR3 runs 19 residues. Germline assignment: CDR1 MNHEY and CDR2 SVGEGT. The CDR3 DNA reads TGTGCCAGCACCTTCACCCTTCAGTTAGCGGGGGCGGCACCACTCGAGCAGTACTTC. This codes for CASTFTLQLAGAAPLEQYF.

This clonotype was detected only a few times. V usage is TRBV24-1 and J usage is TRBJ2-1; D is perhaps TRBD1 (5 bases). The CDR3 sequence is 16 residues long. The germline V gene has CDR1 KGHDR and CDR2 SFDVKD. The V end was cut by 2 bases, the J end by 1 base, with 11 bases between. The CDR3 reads CATSDWQGGSYNEQFF. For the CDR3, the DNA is TGTGCCACCAGTGATTGGCAGGGTGGGTCCTACAATGAGCAGTTCTTC.

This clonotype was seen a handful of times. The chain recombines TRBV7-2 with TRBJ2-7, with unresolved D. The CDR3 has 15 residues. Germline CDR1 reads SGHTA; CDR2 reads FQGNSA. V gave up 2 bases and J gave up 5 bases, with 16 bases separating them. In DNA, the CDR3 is TGTGCCAGCAGCTTAATGGCCACTGCGGCCGACGAGCAGTACGTC. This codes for CASSLMATAADEQYV.

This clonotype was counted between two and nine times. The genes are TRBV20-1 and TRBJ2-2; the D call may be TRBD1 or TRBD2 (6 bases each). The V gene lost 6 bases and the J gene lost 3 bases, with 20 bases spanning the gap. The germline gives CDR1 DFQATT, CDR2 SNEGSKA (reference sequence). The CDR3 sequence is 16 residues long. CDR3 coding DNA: TGCAGTGCCATGGGGGGCGGGCGCGGTTACACCGGGGAGCTGTTTTTT. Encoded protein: CSAMGGGRGYTGELFF.

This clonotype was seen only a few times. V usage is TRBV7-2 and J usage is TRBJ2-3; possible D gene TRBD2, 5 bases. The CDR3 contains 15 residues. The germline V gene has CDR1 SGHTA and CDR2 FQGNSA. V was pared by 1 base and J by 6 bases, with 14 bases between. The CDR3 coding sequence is TGTGCCAGCAGCTTAGGTGGACCGAGGAGGGATACGCAGTATTTT. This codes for CASSLGGPRRDTQYF.

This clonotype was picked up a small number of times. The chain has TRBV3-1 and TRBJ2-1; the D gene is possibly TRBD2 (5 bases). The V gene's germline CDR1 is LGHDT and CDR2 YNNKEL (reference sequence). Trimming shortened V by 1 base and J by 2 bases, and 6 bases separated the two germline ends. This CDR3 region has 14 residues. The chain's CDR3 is CASSQVGAYNEQFF. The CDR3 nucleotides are TGTGCCAGCAGCCAAGTCGGGGCCTACAATGAGCAGTTCTTC.

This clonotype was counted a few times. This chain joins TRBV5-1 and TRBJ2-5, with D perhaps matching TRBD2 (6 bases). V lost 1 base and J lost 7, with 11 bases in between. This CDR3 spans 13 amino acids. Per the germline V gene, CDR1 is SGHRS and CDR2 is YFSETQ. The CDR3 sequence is CASSLTGEVTQYF. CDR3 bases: TGCGCCAGCAGCTTGACGGGGGAGGTGACCCAGTACTTC.

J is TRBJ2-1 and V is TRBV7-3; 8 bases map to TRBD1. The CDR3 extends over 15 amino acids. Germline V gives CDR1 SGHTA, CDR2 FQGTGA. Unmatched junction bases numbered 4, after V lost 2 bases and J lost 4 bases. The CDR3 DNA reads TGTGCCAGCAGCTTAGGGAGGACAGGGTACAATGAGCAGTTCTTC. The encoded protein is CASSLGRTGYNEQFF.

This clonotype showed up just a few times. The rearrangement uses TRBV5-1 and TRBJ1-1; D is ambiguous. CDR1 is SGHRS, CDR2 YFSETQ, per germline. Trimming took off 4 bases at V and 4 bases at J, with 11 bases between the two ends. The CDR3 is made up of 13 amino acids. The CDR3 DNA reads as TGCGCCAGCAGCCCACTTGGGAGCACTGAAGCTTTCTTT. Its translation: CASSPLGSTEAFF.

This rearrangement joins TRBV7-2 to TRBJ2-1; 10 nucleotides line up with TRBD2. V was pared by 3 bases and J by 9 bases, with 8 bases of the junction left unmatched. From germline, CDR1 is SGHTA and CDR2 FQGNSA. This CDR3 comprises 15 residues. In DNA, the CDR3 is TGTGCCAGCAGCTTCCCAGCGGGGGGGCTTGGTGAGCAGTTCTTC. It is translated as CASSFPAGGLGEQFF. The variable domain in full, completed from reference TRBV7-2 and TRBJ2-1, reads GAGVSQSPSNKVTEKGKDVELRCDPISGHTALYWYRQSLGQGLEFLIYFQGNSAPDKSGLPSDRFSAERTGGSVSTLTIQRTQQEDSAVYLCASSFPAGGLGEQFFGPGTRLTVL.

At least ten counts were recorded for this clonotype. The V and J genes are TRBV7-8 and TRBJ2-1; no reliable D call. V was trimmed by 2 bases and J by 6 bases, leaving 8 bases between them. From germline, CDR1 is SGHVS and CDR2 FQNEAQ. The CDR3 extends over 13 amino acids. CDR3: CASSLPVPNEQFF. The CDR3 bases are TGTGCCAGCAGCTTACCAGTCCCCAATGAGCAGTTCTTC.

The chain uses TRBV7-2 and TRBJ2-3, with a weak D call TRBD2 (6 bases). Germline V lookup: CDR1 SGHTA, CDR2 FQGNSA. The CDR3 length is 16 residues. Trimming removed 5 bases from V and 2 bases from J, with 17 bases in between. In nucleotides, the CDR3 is TGTGCCAGCAGCCACCCCCGGGCGGGGTTCACAGATACGCAGTATTTT. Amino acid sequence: CASSHPRAGFTDTQYF.

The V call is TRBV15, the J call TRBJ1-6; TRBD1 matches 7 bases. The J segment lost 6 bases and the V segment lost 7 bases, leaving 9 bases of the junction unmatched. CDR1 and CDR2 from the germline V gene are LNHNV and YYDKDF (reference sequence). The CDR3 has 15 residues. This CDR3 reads CATTLGQKVNSPLHF. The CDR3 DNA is TGTGCCACCACCCTGGGACAGAAAGTTAATTCACCCCTCCACTTT.

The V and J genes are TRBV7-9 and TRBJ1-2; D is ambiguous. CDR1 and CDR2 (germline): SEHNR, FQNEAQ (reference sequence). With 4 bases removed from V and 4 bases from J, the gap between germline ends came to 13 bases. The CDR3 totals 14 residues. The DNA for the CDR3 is TGTGCCAGCAGCTCCGCGGGAGGTTCCTATGGCTACACCTTC. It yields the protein CASSSAGGSYGYTF.

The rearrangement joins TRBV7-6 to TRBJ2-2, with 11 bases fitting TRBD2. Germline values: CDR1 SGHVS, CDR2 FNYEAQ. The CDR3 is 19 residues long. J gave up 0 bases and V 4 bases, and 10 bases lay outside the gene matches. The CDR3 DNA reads TGTGCCAGCAGCTCGGCTCCTAGCGGGGGGCAAACGAACACCGGGGAGCTGTTTTTT. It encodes CASSSAPSGGQTNTGELFF.

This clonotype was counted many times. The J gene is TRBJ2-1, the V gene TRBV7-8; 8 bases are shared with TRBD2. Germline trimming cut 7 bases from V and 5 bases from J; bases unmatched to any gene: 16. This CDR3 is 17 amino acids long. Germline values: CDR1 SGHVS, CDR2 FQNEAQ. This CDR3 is CASMRPGGTSTNNEQFF. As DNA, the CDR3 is TGTGCCAGCATGCGACCGGGGGGGACTAGTACCAACAATGAGCAGTTCTTC.

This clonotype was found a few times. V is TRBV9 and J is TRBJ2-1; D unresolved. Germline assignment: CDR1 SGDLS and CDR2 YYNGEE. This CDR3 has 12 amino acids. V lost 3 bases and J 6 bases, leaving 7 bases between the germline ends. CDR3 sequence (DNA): TGTGCCAGCAGCGCTGGGGTCAATGAGCAGTTCTTC. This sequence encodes CASSAGVNEQFF.